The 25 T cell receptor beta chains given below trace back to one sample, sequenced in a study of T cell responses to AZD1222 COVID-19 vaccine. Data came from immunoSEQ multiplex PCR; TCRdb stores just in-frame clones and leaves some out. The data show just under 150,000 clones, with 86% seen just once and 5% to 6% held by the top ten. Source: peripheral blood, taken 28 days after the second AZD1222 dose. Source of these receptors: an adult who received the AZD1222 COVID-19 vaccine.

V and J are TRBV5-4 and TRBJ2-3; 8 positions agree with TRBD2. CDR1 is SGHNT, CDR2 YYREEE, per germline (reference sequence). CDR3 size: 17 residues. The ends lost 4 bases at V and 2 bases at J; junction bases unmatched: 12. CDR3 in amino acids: CASSPRGGGSVTDTQYF. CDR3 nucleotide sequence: TGTGCCAGCAGCCCCCGGGGCGGGGGGTCCGTCACAGATACGCAGTATTTT.

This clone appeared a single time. This CDR3 reads CASSRQLNEKLFF. In DNA form, the CDR3 reads TGTGCCAGCAGCCGTCAGTTGAATGAAAAACTGTTTTTT. The V and J genes are TRBV12-3 or TRBV12-4 and TRBJ1-4; unclear D gene. The CDR3 extends over 13 amino acids. Deletions cut 6 bases from V and 5 bases from J, with 10 bases between.

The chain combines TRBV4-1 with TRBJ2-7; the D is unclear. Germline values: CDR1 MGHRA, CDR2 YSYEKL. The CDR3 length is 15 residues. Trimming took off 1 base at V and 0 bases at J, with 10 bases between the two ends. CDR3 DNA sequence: TGCGCCAGCAGCCAAGTCGGGTACCCCTCCTACGAGCAGTACTTC. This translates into CASSQVGYPSYEQYF.

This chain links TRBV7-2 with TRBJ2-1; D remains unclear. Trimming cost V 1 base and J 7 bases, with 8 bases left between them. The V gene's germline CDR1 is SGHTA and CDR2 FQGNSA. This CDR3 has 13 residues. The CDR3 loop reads CASSLEMGNEQFF. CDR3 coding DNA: TGTGCCAGCAGCTTAGAAATGGGAAATGAGCAGTTCTTC.

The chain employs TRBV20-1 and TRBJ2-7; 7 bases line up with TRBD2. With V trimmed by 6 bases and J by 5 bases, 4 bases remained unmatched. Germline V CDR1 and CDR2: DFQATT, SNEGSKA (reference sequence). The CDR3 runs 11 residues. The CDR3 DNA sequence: TGCAGTGCCCGGGCGGGGGACGAGCAGTACTTC. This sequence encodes CSARAGDEQYF.

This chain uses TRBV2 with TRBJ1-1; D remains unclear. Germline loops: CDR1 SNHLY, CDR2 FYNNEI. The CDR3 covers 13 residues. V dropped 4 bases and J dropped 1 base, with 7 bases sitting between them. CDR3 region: CASSGGWNTEAFF. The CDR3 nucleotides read TGTGCCAGCAGTGGTGGGTGGAACACTGAAGCTTTCTTT.

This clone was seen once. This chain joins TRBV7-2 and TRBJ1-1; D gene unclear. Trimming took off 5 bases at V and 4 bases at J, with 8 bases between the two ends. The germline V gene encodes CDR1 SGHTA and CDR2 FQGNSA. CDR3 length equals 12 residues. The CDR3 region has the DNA TGTGCCAGCAGCCGGACTTTCACTGAAGCTTTCTTT. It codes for CASSRTFTEAFF. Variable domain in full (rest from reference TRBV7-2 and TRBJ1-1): GAGVSQSPSNKVTEKGKDVELRCDPISGHTALYWYRQSLGQGLEFLIYFQGNSAPDKSGLPSDRFSAERTGGSVSTLTIQRTQQEDSAVYLCASSRTFTEAFFGQGTRLTVV.

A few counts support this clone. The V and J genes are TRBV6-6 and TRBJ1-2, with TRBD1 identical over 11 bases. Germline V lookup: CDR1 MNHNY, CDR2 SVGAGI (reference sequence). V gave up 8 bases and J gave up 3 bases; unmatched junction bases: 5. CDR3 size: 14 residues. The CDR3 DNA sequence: TGTGCCAGCGAAGGACAGGGGGCTGACTATGGCTACACCTTC. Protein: CASEGQGADYGYTF.

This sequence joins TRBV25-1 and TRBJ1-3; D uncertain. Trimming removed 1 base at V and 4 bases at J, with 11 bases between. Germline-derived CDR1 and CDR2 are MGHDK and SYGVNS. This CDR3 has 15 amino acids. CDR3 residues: CASSESLFSGNTIYF. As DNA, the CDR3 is TGTGCCAGCAGTGAATCCCTCTTCTCCGGAAACACCATATATTTT.

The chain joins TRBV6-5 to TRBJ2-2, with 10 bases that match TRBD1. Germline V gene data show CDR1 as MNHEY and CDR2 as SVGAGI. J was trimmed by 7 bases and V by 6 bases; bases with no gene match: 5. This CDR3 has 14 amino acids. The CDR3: CASSRDRGFGELFF. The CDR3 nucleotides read TGTGCCAGCAGCCGGGACAGGGGCTTCGGGGAGCTGTTTTTT.

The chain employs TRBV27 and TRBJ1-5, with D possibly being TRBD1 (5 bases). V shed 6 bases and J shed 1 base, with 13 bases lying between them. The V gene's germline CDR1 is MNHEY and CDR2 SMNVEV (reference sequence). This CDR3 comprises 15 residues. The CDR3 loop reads CASSPRGGSNQPQHF. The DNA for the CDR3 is TGTGCCAGCAGCCCGCGCGGGGGGAGCAATCAGCCCCAGCATTTT.

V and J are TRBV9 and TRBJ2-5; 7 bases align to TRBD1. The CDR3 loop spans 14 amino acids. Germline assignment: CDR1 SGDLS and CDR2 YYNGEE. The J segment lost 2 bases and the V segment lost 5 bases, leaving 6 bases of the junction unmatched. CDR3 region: CASRAGTEQETQYF. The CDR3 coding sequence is TGTGCCAGCAGAGCCGGGACAGAGCAAGAGACCCAGTACTTC.

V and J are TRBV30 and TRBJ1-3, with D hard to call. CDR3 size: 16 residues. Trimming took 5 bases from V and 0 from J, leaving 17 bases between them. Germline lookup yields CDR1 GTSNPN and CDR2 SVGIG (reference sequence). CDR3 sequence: CAWGEGSRSSGNTIYF. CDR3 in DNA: TGTGCCTGGGGGGAGGGCAGCCGGAGCTCTGGAAACACCATATATTTT. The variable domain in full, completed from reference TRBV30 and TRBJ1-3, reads SQTIHQWPATLVQPVGSPLSLECTVEGTSNPNLYWYRQAAGRGLQLLFYSVGIGQISSEVPQNLSASRPQDRQFILSSKKLLLSDSGFYLCAWGEGSRSSGNTIYFGEGSWLTVV.

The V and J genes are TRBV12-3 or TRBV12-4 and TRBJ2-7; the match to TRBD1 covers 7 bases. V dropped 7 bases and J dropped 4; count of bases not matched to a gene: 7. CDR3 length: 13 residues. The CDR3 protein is CASTGDRIYEQYF. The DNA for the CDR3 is TGTGCCAGCACCGGGGACAGAATATACGAGCAGTACTTC.

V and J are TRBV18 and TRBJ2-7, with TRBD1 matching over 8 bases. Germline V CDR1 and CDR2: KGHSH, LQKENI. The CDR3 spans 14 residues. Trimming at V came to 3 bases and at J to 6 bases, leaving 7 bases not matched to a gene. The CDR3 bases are TGTGCCAGCTCACCGGGACAGGCTTCCCTCGAGCAGTACTTC. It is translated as CASSPGQASLEQYF.

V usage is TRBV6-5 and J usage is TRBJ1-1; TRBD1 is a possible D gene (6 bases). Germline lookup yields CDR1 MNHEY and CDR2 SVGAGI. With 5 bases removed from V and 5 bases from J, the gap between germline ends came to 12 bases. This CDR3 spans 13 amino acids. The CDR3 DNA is TGTGCCAGCAGTAGGACAGCCCTGACTGAAGCTTTCTTT. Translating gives CASSRTALTEAFF.

In DNA form, the CDR3 reads TGTGCCAGCAGCGCCCGACAGGGACTCACTGAAGCTTTCTTT. Translated, it gives CASSARQGLTEAFF. The chain employs TRBV21-1 and TRBJ1-1; TRBD1, the table's D call, was not compared with the DNA. TRBV21-1 is a known pseudogene. The CDR3 has 14 amino acids.

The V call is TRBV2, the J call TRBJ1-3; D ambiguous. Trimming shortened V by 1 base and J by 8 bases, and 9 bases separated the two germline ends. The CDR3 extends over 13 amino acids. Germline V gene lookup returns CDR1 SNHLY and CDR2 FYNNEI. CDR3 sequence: CASSEEVEDTIYF. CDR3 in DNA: TGTGCCAGCAGTGAAGAGGTAGAGGACACCATATATTTT.

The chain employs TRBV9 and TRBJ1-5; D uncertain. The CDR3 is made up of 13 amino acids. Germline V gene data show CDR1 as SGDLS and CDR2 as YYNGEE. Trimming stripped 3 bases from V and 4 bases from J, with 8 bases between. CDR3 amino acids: CASSGGRNQPQHF. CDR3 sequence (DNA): TGTGCCAGCAGCGGGGGAAGGAATCAGCCCCAGCATTTT.

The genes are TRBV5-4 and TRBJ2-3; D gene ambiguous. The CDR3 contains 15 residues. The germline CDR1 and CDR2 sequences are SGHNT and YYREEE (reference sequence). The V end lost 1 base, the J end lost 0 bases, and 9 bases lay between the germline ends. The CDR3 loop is CASSLSTFSTDTQYF. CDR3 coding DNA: TGTGCCAGCAGCTTGTCGACCTTCAGCACAGATACGCAGTATTTT.

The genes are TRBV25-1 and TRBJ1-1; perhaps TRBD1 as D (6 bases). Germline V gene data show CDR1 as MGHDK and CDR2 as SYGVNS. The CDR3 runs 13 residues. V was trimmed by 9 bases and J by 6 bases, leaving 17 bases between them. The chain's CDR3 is CASGRGGGSEAFF. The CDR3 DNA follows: TGTGCCAGTGGACGGGGGGGCGGATCTGAAGCTTTCTTT.

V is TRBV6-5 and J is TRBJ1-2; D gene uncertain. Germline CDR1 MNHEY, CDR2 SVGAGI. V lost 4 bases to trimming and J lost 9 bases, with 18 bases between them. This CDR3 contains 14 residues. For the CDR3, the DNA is TGTGCCAGCAGTTTCGATAAGGCAGGCAGAAGCTACACCTTC. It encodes CASSFDKAGRSYTF.

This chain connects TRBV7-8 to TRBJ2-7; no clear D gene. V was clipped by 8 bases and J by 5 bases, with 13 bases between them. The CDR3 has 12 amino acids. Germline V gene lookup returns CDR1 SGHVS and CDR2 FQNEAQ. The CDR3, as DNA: TGTGCCAGCTCCCCCCTCGGAGACGAGCAGTACTTC. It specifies CASSPLGDEQYF.

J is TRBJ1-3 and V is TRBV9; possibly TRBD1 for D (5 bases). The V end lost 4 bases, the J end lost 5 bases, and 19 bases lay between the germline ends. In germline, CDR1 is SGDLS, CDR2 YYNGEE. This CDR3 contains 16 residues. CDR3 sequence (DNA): TGTGCCAGCAGCTCCTCCCCCAACCAGGGAAGAAACACCATATATTTT. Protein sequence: CASSSSPNQGRNTIYF.

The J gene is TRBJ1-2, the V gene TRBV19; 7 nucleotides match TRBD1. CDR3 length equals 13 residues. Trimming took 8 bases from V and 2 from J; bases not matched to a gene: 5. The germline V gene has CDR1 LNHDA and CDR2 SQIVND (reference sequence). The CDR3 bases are TGTGCCAGTCTTGACAGGGCCAACTATGGCTACACCTTC. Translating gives CASLDRANYGYTF.